This record concerns one TCR beta chain sequence. What this receptor recognizes is not known. One junction end disagrees with the germline gene, perhaps due to a read error. This sample was included in a study of blood T cells in healthy people across ages (dated by TCRdb to 2013 to 2016). A note on the overall study: In model experiments, template switching captured about one uniquely barcoded TCR beta cDNA molecule for every two T cells. To track age-related changes in TCR beta repertoire diversity, the study relied on deep sequencing normalized with unique cDNA molecular identifiers. Four age groups were formed from the donors: young (average 16 years), middle-aged (just under 40), aged (roughly 56) and long-lived (approximately 80). To avoid experimental bias, donors of different ages were distributed randomly across sequencing lanes. The study analyzed two additional independent replicas of 1 million unique cDNA reads from the same blood draw for two donors, one aged 18 to 30 and one aged 80 or older.

The library relied on 5' RACE. Sequenced on an Illumina HiSeq 2500. A second PCR of roughly 7 to 12 cycles was run with a J-beta primer mix and a sample-barcoded 5' primer. A template-switch 5' adaptor carrying 12 random nucleotides introduced a unique molecular identifier onto each TCR beta cDNA molecule. Each sample yielded at least 2.5 million CDR3-containing paired-end reads. The Mint cDNA synthesis kit, primed by a TRBC-specific oligonucleotide, was used to synthesize first-strand cDNA from all RNA. All cDNA was treated with uracil-DNA glycosylase and then went through a first 18-cycle PCR with the universal primers M1SS and BC2_uni_R. Per the original workflow: For normalization, 1 million high-quality reads, each with a distinct molecular identifier, were randomly selected from each sample. Reads with shared molecular identifiers were discarded instead of being binned into consensus sequences. MiTCR, run with a Q25 quality threshold and the strictest error-elimination algorithm, handled CDR3 identification, clonotype clustering and error correction. Lower-bound total TCR beta diversity was estimated with a nonparametric unseen species model using Euler transformation. TCRdb reprocessing: public reads trimmed at Q25 with fastp, clones called with MiXCR, in-frame beta chains kept. Rows merge per CDR3 protein into single entries with the most common DNA and genes. For this entry, the V and J calls and clone size follow TCRdb and not the study's own pipeline. The sample yields some 920,000 distinct CDR3 sequences; roughly 50% were counted once. Clones ranked in the top ten supply 20% to 25% of the sample.

CDR1 is given as MDHEN and CDR2 as SYDVKM, both from the germline V gene. The CDR3 contains 17 residues, cysteine and phenylalanine counted. Only CDR3 DNA remains: 51 bases, in frame from the first base. What the research found in general, with its limitations: Estimates of total diversity based on one million sequenced T cells were considered lower bounds and underestimates. Because profiling used bulk unsorted PBMCs, naive and antigen-experienced compartments could not be compared conclusively. A strong correlation was found between observed TCR beta diversity and the percentage of naive T cells measured by flow cytometry. Compared with the aged group, the long-lived group had more naive CD4+ T cells, fewer expanded clones and increased TCR diversity, suggesting age selection. Because donor CMV infection status was unknown, age-related changes in expanded clonotypes were potentially confounded. Observed TCR beta diversity per million T cells fell roughly linearly with age, and a significant reduction was already apparent by age around 36.

Systemically healthy Caucasian individuals from Russia, over 30 in total and aged roughly 6 to 100 years, were included as donors. Approximately 11 milliliters of peripheral blood were drawn from each donor into EDTA-treated Vacutainer tubes. PBMCs were isolated by Ficoll-Paque density-gradient centrifugation, with at least 7 million obtained per sample. Trizol reagent was used to extract total RNA from PBMCs, with at least 6 micrograms per sample. For every donor, an aliquot of PBMCs went through flow cytometry to measure the percentages of naive CD45RAhigh/CD27high T cells. This sequence originates from a woman aged 55 to 70 in good health. In this chain, TRBV28 is recombined with TRBJ2-3; TRBD2 agrees with 7 junctional bases. Sequenced material: blood. The nucleotide sequence is TGCGTCAGCAGTTTAACGGCGGCGGGAGTGAGCACAGATACGCAGTATTTT. This gives the protein CVSSLTAAGVSTDTQYF. Here the CDR3 is joined to the reference TRBV28 and TRBJ2-3 genes, and the full variable domain is: DVKVTQSSRYLVKRTGEKVFLECVQDMDHENMFWYRQDPGLGLRLIYFSYDVKMKEKGDIPEGYSVSREKKERFSLILESASTNQTSMYLCVSSLTAAGVSTDTQYFGPGTRLTVL.